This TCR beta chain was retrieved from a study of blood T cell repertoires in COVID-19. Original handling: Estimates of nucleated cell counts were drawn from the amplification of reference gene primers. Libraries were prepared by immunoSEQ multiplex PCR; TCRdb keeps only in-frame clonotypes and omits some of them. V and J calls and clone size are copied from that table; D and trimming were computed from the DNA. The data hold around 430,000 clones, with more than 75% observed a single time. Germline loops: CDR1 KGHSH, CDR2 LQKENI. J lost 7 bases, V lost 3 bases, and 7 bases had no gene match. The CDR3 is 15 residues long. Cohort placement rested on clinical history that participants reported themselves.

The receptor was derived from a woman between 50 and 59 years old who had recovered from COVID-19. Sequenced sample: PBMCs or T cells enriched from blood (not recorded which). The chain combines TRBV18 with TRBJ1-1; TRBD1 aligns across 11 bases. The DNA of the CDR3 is TGTGCCAGCTCACCGAGGACAGGGGGCGCGGATGAAGCTTTCTTT. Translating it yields CASSPRTGGADEAFF. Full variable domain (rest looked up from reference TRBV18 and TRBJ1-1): NAGVMQNPRHLVRRRGQEARLRCSPMKGHSHVYWYRQLPEEGLKFMVYLQKENIIDESGMPKERFSAEFPKEGPSILRIQQVVRGDSAAYFCASSPRTGGADEAFFGQGTRLTVV.